These 21 T cell receptor beta chains originate from one sample sequenced in a study of early T cells in non-severe SARS-CoV-2 infection. TCRdb independently ran MiXCR on the 5' RACE reads; one entry per CDR3 protein. Of 65,000 to 85,000 distinct CDR3 sequences listed, roughly a sixth are singletons. Sequencing was carried out using whole blood. Receptors were obtained from an adult who was a healthcare worker with PCR-confirmed SARS-CoV-2 infection or an uninfected control (not recorded which).

This clonotype has only a few counts. The V and J genes are TRBV4-2 and TRBJ2-7; D gene unclear. Germline CDR1 and CDR2: LGHNA and YNFKEQ. The CDR3 contains 13 residues. The V and J ends lost 1 base and 6 bases respectively, with 10 bases between them. CDR3 sequence: CASSQGIAREQYF. CDR3 coding DNA: TGTGCCAGCAGCCAAGGTATTGCGCGCGAGCAGTACTTC.

This clonotype was counted at least ten times. The rearrangement joins TRBV7-9 to TRBJ2-7; D possibly corresponds to TRBD2 (6 bases). This CDR3 contains 17 residues. V lost 5 bases to trimming and J lost 3 bases, with 23 bases between them. CDR1 SEHNR and CDR2 FQNEAQ come from the germline V gene (reference sequence). The CDR3 loop reads CASSPKIPLGTHYEQYF. The CDR3, as DNA: TGTGCCAGCAGCCCCAAGATTCCGCTCGGGACTCACTACGAGCAGTACTTC.

The sample holds a few counts of this clonotype. The V and J genes are TRBV9 and TRBJ2-3; 8 bases fit TRBD2. Germline lookup yields CDR1 SGDLS and CDR2 YYNGEE. J lost 1 base, V lost 0 bases, and 4 bases had no gene match. CDR3 length equals 16 residues. The CDR3 is CASSVAGGRGTDTQYF. The CDR3 region has the DNA TGTGCCAGCAGCGTAGCGGGGGGGCGGGGCACAGATACGCAGTATTTT.

This clonotype was detected only a few times. The gene calls are TRBV20-1 and TRBJ2-1; D remains ambiguous. The CDR3 totals 13 residues. From germline, CDR1 is DFQATT and CDR2 SNEGSKA (reference sequence). The V and J ends lost 0 bases and 6 bases respectively, with 9 bases between them. In DNA form, the CDR3 reads TGCAGTGCTAGAGAGGGTCGGCCCAATGAGCAGTTCTTC. It specifies CSAREGRPNEQFF.

This clonotype was picked up a small number of times. The CDR3 spells CSARGTAGGKETQYF. For the CDR3, the DNA is TGCAGTGCTAGGGGAACAGCGGGGGGAAAAGAGACCCAGTACTTC. The chain is built from TRBV20-1 and TRBJ2-5; TRBD2 matches at 9 bases. The CDR3 is made up of 15 amino acids. The J segment lost 3 bases and the V segment lost 3 bases, leaving 8 bases of the junction unmatched. Germline V gene data show CDR1 as DFQATT and CDR2 as SNEGSKA (reference sequence).

This clonotype was seen at least ten times. The chain couples TRBV11-3 to TRBJ2-1; D remains ambiguous. The CDR3 runs to 13 residues. Germline assignment: CDR1 SGHNT and CDR2 YENEEA. Trimming stripped 0 bases from V and 6 bases from J, with 6 bases between. CDR3 region: CASSLEPINEQFF. Here the CDR3 DNA reads TGTGCCAGCAGCTTAGAACCAATCAATGAGCAGTTCTTC.

V is TRBV5-1 and J is TRBJ2-2; D unresolved. CDR1 SGHRS and CDR2 YFSETQ come from the germline V gene. Trimming took 5 bases from V and 0 from J, leaving 8 bases between them. This CDR3 region has 14 residues. CDR3 in amino acids: CASSSQTNTGELFF. The CDR3 DNA reads TGCGCCAGCAGTTCGCAGACGAACACCGGGGAGCTGTTTTTT.

This clonotype occurred many times. The V gene is TRBV7-6, the J gene TRBJ1-6; D remains ambiguous. The germline CDR1 and CDR2 sequences are SGHVS and FNYEAQ. V lost 3 bases to trimming and J lost 5 bases, with 14 bases between them. The CDR3 sequence is 16 residues long. In DNA, the CDR3 is TGTGCCAGCAGCTTGAAGTTATCCGGGGATAATTCACCCCTCCACTTT. Its translation is CASSLKLSGDNSPLHF.

This rearrangement joins TRBV6-6 to TRBJ1-2; 8 nucleotides align to TRBD1. J was trimmed by 4 bases and V by 6 bases; bases with no gene match: 4. The CDR3 loop spans 13 amino acids. Germline CDR1 MNHNY, CDR2 SVGAGI (reference sequence). DNA for the CDR3: TGTGCCAGCAGCCCGGGACAGGCCTATGGCTACACCTTC. Its translation is CASSPGQAYGYTF.

This clonotype was recorded a few times. The rearrangement joins TRBV27 to TRBJ1-5, with 7 bases matching TRBD1. CDR1 and CDR2 from the germline V gene are MNHEY and SMNVEV (reference sequence). Trimming cost V 5 bases and J 3 bases; bases outside gene matches: 4. CDR3 length equals 14 residues. The CDR3 DNA sequence: TGTGCCAGCAGTCCAGGGGGGATCAATCAGCCCCAGCATTTT. It yields the protein CASSPGGINQPQHF.

In DNA, the CDR3 is TGCGCCAGCAGCCTGGACAGGGGTAATGAAAAACTGTTTTTT. Amino acid sequence: CASSLDRGNEKLFF. This chain links TRBV5-1 with TRBJ1-4, with 9 bases aligning to TRBD1. Germline-derived CDR1 and CDR2 are SGHRS and YFSETQ. V lost 4 bases, J lost 4 bases, and 2 bases stayed unmatched. CDR3 size: 14 residues.

This clonotype was observed a few times. The chain employs TRBV11-2 and TRBJ1-2; D unresolved. Germline V gene data show CDR1 as SGHAT and CDR2 as FQNNGV. Trimming shortened V by 6 bases and J by 3 bases, and 14 bases separated the two germline ends. This CDR3 spans 14 amino acids. The DNA for the CDR3 is TGTGCCAGCAGTACAGTTTTTTCCGACTATGGCTACACCTTC. Translated: CASSTVFSDYGYTF. Full variable domain (outside the CDR3, taken from reference TRBV11-2 and TRBJ1-2): EAGVAQSPRYKIIEKRQSVAFWCNPISGHATLYWYQQILGQGPKLLIQFQNNGVVDDSQLPKDRFSAERLKGVDSTLKIQPAKLEDSAVYLCASSTVFSDYGYTFGSGTRLTVV.

The chain combines TRBV6-6 with TRBJ1-2; 7 nucleotides line up with TRBD1. The length of the CDR3 is 13 residues. Germline CDR1 reads MNHNY; CDR2 reads SVGAGI (reference sequence). Trimming removed 5 bases from V and 3 bases from J; junction bases left unmatched: 3. The DNA of the CDR3 is TGTGCCAGCAGTCAAACAGGGGACTATGGCTACACCTTC. Protein: CASSQTGDYGYTF.

This clonotype has a handful of counts. The chain recombines TRBV18 with TRBJ1-2; no reliable D call. Germline assignment: CDR1 KGHSH and CDR2 LQKENI. This CDR3 has 16 residues. V lost 4 bases to trimming and J lost 7 bases, with 22 bases between them. CDR3 in amino acids: CASSLQRDLGGAGYTF. In nucleotides, the CDR3 is TGTGCCAGCTCACTTCAGAGGGATTTAGGTGGAGCTGGCTACACCTTC. The variable domain in full, completed from reference TRBV18 and TRBJ1-2, reads NAGVMQNPRHLVRRRGQEARLRCSPMKGHSHVYWYRQLPEEGLKFMVYLQKENIIDESGMPKERFSAEFPKEGPSILRIQQVVRGDSAAYFCASSLQRDLGGAGYTFGSGTRLTVV.

This clonotype was detected a few times. The genes are TRBV27 and TRBJ2-6, with D possibly TRBD2 on 6 matching bases. V lost 5 bases and J 0 bases, leaving 17 bases between the germline ends. CDR3 length equals 18 residues. Germline CDR1 and CDR2: MNHEY and SMNVEV (reference sequence). Written as DNA, the CDR3 is TGTGCCAGCAGTCCCCGAGGTAGCGGCCTCTCTGGGGCCAACGTCCTGACTTTC. Translated: CASSPRGSGLSGANVLTF. The whole variable domain, remainder taken from reference TRBV27 and TRBJ2-6, is EAQVTQNPRYLITVTGKKLTVTCSQNMNHEYMSWYRQDPGLGLRQIYYSMNVEVTDKGDVPEGYKVSRKEKRNFPLILESPSPNQTSLYFCASSPRGSGLSGANVLTFGAGSRLTVL.

CDR3 sequence (DNA): TGTGCCAGCTCACCTCGGACAGGGGTCACCGGGGAGCTGTTTTTT. This encodes CASSPRTGVTGELFF. The genes are TRBV18 and TRBJ2-2; 9 positions agree with TRBD1. Germline CDR1 and CDR2: KGHSH and LQKENI. There are 15 residues in the CDR3. Trimming removed 3 bases from V and 4 bases from J; junction bases left unmatched: 3.

V gene TRBV20-1 combines with J gene TRBJ2-7; 13 nucleotides line up with TRBD2. This CDR3 region has 15 residues. J lost 6 bases, V lost 3 bases, and 8 bases had no gene match. The germline CDR1 and CDR2 sequences are DFQATT and SNEGSKA (reference sequence). The CDR3 reads CSASETSGGAGEQYF. CDR3 sequence (DNA): TGCAGTGCTAGTGAAACTAGCGGGGGGGCCGGCGAGCAGTACTTC.

V usage is TRBV2 and J usage is TRBJ1-2; D remains ambiguous. CDR3 length: 11 amino acids. V was shortened by 4 bases and J by 4 bases, with 4 bases between the two germline ends. Germline CDR1 is SNHLY and CDR2 is FYNNEI. CDR3 sequence (DNA): TGTGCCAGCAGTGTCCTCTATGGCTACACCTTC. It yields the protein CASSVLYGYTF.

This sequence joins TRBV4-1 and TRBJ2-7, with D possibly TRBD2 on 5 matching bases. From germline, CDR1 is MGHRA and CDR2 YSYEKL. This CDR3 has 16 amino acids. V lost 1 base, J lost 1 base, and 14 bases lay in between. The CDR3 coding sequence is TGCGCCAGCAGCCAAGCTCCGGGAATTGGGTCCTACGAGCAGTACTTC. Translation: CASSQAPGIGSYEQYF.

This clonotype was seen more than once but under ten times. V and J are TRBV28 and TRBJ2-7, with TRBD1 matching over 10 bases. Per germline, CDR1 MDHEN and CDR2 SYDVKM. The CDR3 has 14 residues. With 3 bases clipped from V and 5 bases from J, the junction kept 4 bases outside the gene matches. The DNA for the CDR3 is TGTGCCAGCAGTTTGGGGACAGGGGTGGACGAGCAGTACTTC. It encodes CASSLGTGVDEQYF.

This clonotype occurred many times. This chain connects TRBV6-2 or TRBV6-3 to TRBJ1-1; D is uncertain. Between the trimmed V and J ends, which lost 4 bases and 8 bases, there was a span of 14 bases. The germline gives CDR1 MNHEY, CDR2 SVGEGT. This CDR3 is built from 13 residues. The chain's CDR3 is CASSWEFLTEAFF. Written as DNA, the CDR3 is TGTGCCAGCAGTTGGGAGTTTTTAACGGAAGCTTTCTTT.